The present TCR beta chain was sequenced within a study of response to subunit inactivated influenza vaccine. Study-level findings and limits: Every seasonal influenza vaccination brings in few new T cells, the authors suggested.

CDR3 length: 16 amino acids. Germline lookup yields CDR1 SGHDN and CDR2 FVKESK. V was pared by 1 base and J by 4 bases, with 11 bases between. This clonotype has a handful of counts. Its antigen remains unidentified. MiXCR, run by TCRdb on the RT-PCR reads, gives a single entry per CDR3 protein. This sample carries 450,000 to 550,000 distinct CDR3 sequences, over 25% of them seen once, and the ten largest clones take about 1.9%. The input for sequencing was CD4+ T cells sorted from PBMCs, taken 4 to 6 days after vaccination. This receptor was identified in a man in his fifties who received an inactivated influenza vaccine. The chain uses TRBV14 and TRBJ2-6; D unclear. The CDR3 bases are TGTGCCAGCAGCCAAGGCGGTCAGATAGGGGCCAACGTCCTGACTTTC. It translates to CASSQGGQIGANVLTF.